Here is one TCR beta chain with its context. Depths of 1 in 200,000 to 1 in 1 million T cells were the sequencing target. Produced via immunoSEQ multiplex PCR; TCRdb's table is partial and in-frame only. The data show some 300,000 clones, approximately 80% seen once. This sample is drawn from a study of cytotoxic CD8 clonotypes in ibrutinib-treated CLL. Study-wide context: Patients: some 11 relapsed/refractory, approximately 14 treatment-naive, 17 IGHV unmutated. Mean per-sample yields comprised just over 250,000 productive templates and 85,000 to 100,000 productive rearrangements.

Germline values: CDR1 KGHSH, CDR2 LQKENI. CDR3 length equals 15 residues. V dropped 0 bases and J dropped 3; count of bases not matched to a gene: 5. About 1.9 micrograms of genomic DNA (from cryopreserved PBMCs) were used for TCR beta libraries. The material was PBMCs, obtained before ibrutinib treatment. The receptor's source is a human donor with chronic lymphocytic leukemia. V usage is TRBV18 and J usage is TRBJ2-7; TRBD1 aligns across 7 bases. The CDR3 nucleotides are TGTGCCAGCTCACCACCGGGGACAGCCAACTACGAGCAGTACTTC. Translation: CASSPPGTANYEQYF.